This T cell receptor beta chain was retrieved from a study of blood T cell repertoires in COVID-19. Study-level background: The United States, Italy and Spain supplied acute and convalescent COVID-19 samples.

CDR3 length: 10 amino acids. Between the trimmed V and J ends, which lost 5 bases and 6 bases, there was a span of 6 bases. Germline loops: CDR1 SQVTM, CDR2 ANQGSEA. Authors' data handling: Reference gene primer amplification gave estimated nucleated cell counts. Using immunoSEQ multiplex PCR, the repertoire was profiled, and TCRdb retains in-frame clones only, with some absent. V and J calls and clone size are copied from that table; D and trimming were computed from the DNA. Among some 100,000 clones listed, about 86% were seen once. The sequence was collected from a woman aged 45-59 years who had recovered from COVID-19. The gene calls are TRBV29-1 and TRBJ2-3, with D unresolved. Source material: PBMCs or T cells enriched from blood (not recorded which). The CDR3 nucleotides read TGCAGCGTTCCCAGGGATACGCAGTATTTT. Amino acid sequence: CSVPRDTQYF.